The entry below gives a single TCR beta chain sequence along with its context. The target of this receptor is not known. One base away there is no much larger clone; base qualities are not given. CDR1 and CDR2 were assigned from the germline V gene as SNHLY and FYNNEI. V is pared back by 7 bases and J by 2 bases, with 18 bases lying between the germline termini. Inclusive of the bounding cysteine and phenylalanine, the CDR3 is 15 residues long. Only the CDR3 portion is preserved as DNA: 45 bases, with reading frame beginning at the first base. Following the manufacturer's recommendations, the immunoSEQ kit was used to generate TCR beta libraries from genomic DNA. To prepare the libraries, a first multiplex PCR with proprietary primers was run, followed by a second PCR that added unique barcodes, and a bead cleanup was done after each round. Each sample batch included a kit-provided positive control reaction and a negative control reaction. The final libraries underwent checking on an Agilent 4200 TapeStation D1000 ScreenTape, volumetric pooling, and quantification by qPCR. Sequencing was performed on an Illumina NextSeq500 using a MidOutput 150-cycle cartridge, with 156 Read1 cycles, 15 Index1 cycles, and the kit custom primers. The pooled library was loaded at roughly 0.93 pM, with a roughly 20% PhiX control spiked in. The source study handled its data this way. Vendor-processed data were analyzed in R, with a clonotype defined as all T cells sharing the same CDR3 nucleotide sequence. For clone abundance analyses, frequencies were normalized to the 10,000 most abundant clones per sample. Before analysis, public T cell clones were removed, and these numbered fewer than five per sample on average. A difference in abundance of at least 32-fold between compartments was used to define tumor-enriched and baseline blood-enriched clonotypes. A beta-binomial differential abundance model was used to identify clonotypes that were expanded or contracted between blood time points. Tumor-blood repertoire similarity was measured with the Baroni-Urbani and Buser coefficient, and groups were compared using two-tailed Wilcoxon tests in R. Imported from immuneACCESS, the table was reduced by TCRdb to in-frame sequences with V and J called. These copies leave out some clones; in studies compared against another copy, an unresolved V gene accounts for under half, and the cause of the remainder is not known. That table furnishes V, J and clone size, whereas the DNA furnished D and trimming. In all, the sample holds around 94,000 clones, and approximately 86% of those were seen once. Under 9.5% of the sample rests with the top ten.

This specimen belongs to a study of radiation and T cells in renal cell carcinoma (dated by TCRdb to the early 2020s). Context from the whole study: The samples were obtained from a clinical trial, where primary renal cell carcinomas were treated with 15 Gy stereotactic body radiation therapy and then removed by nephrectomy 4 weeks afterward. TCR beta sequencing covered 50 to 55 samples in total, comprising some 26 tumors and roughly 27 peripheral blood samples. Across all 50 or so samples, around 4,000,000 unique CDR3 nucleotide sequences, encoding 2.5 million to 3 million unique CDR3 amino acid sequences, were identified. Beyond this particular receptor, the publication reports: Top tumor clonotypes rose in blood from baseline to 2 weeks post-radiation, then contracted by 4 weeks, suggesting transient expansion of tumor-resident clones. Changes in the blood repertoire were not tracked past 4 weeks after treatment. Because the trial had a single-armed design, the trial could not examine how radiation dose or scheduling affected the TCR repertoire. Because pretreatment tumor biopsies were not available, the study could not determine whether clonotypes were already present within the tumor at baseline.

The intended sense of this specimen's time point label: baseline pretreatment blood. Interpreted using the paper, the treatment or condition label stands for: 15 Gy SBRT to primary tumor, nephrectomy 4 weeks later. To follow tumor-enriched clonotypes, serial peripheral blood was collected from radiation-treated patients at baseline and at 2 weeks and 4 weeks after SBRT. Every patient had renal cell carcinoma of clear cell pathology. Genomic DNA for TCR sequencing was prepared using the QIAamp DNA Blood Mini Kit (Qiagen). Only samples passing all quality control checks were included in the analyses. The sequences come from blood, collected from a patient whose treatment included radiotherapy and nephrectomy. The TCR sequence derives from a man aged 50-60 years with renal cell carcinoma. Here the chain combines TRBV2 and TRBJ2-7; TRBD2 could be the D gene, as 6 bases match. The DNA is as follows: TGTGCCAGCACTCCCGGGGGAACGCCGACCTACGAGCAGTACTTC. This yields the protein CASTPGGTPTYEQYF.